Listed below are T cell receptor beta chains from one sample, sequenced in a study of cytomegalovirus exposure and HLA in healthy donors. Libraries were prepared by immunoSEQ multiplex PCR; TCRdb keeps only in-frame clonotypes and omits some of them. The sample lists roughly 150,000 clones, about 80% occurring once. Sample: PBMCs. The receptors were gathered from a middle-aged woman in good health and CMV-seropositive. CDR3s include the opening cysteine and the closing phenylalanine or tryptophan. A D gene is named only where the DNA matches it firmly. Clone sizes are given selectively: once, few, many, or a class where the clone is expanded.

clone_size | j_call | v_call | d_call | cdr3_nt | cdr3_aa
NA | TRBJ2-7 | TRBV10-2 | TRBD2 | TGCGCCAGCGTTGGGACTAGCGAGCAATGGGAGCAGTACTTC | CASVGTSEQWEQYF
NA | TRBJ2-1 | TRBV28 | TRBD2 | TGTGCCAGCAGTTCTAGCGGGGACTACAATGAGCAGTTCTTC | CASSSSGDYNEQFF
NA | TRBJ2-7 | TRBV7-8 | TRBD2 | TGTGCCAGCAGCTCCCTCCCCAAGACTAGCGGGCCCTACGAGCAGTACTTC | CASSSLPKTSGPYEQYF
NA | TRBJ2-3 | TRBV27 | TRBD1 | TGTGCCAGCAGTTTATCCTTGGGACAGGGGACAGATACGCAGTATTTT | CASSLSLGQGTDTQYF
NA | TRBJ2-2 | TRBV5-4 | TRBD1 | TGTGCCAGCAGCCCTGGGACAGGGGATGTGGAGCTGTTTTTT | CASSPGTGDVELFF
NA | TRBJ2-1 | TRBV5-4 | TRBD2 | TGTGCCAGCAGCTTGGTGGTAGCGGGTTACAATGAGCAGTTCTTC | CASSLVVAGYNEQFF
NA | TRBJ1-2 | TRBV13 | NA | TGTGCCAGCAGCTTAGGCCGGGCTAACTATGGCTACACCTTC | CASSLGRANYGYTF
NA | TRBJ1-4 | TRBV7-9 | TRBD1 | TGTGCCAGCAGCCCCCGACAGGGGGATAATGAAAAACTGTTTTTT | CASSPRQGDNEKLFF
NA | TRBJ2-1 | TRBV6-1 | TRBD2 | TGTGCCAGCAGTGGCTTCAGACTAGCGGGAGTCTATGAGCAGTTCTTC | CASSGFRLAGVYEQFF
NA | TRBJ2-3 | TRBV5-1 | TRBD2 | TGCGCCAGCAGCTTACTAGCGGGAGCGACAGATACGCAGTATTTT | CASSLLAGATDTQYF
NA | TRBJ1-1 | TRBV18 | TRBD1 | TGTGCCAGCTCCTGGGGACAGGGGAACACTGAAGCTTTCTTT | CASSWGQGNTEAFF
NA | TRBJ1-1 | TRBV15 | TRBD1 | TGTGCCACCAGCAGATCTAGGGGACAGTCGAACACTGAAGCTTTCTTT | CATSRSRGQSNTEAFF
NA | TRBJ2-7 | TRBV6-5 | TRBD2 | TGTGCCAGCAGTCAAGGGACTAGCGGGTTCGGCAAGCAGTACTTC | CASSQGTSGFGKQYF
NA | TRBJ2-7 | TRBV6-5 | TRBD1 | TGTGCCAGCAGTTACTCTCGGACAGGGGGCAACGAGCAGTACTTC | CASSYSRTGGNEQYF
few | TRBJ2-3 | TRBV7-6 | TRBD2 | TGTGCCAGCAGCCCAGAGGACCGTGGGAGGGTTCACACAGATACGCAGTATTTT | CASSPEDRGRVHTDTQYF
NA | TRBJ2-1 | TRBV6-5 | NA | TGTGCCAGCAGTTACTCCACTTACAATGAGCAGTTCTTC | CASSYSTYNEQFF
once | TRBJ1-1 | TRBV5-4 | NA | TGTGCCAGCACCTCCCCGGCGGGGGCGGACTCTGAAGCTTTCTTT | CASTSPAGADSEAFF
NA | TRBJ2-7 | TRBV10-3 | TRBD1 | TGTGCCATCGACGACAGGGGGATAGGGGAGCAGTACTTC | CAIDDRGIGEQYF
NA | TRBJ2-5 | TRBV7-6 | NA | TGTGCCAGCAGCTTATCTAACTCTCTCCAAGAGACCCAGTACTTC | CASSLSNSLQETQYF
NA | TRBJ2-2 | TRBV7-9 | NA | TGTGCCAGCACCCCGACCGGGGAGCTGTTTTTT | CASTPTGELFF
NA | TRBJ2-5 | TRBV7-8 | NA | TGTGCCAGCAGCTCGAGCGGCCAAGAGACCCAGTACTTC | CASSSSGQETQYF
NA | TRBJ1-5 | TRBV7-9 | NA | TGTGCCAGCAGCCCCTCTTCTAATCAGCCCCAGCATTTT | CASSPSSNQPQHF
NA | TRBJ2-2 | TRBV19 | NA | TGTGCCAGTAAAGGGGCAGATACTTTCGGGGAGCTGTTTTTT | CASKGADTFGELFF
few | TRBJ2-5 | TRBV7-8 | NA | TGTGCCAGCAGCTTAGGTGGGAGGCCGATTCAAGAGACCCAGTACTTC | CASSLGGRPIQETQYF
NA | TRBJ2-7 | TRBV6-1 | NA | TGTGCCAGCAGTGAGAGGGCGGGGCCCTACGAGCAGTACTTC | CASSERAGPYEQYF
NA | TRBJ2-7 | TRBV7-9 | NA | TGTGCCAGCAGCTTAGAAGGGAACAGGGCCTACGAGCAGTACTTC | CASSLEGNRAYEQYF
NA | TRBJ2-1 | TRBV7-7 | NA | TGTGCTAGCAGCTTACTGAGCTCGGGTGAGCAGTTCTTC | CASSLLSSGEQFF
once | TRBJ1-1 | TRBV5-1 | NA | TGCGCCAGCAGCTTGACGACATCTAACACTGAAGCTTTCTTT | CASSLTTSNTEAFF
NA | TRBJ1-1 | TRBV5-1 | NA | TGCGCCAGCAGCTCGCAGGCGGGGGACACTGAAGCTTTCTTT | CASSSQAGDTEAFF
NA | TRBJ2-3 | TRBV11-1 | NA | TGTGCCAGCAGCTTACGGAGCGTCAGCACAGATACGCAGTATTTT | CASSLRSVSTDTQYF
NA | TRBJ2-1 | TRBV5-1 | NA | TGCGCCAGCAGTCCCGGAGGCCTTTACAATGAGCAGTTCTTC | CASSPGGLYNEQFF
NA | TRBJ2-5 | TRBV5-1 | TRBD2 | TGCGCCAGCAGACAGCGGGAGGGGGAGACCCAGTACTTC | CASRQREGETQYF